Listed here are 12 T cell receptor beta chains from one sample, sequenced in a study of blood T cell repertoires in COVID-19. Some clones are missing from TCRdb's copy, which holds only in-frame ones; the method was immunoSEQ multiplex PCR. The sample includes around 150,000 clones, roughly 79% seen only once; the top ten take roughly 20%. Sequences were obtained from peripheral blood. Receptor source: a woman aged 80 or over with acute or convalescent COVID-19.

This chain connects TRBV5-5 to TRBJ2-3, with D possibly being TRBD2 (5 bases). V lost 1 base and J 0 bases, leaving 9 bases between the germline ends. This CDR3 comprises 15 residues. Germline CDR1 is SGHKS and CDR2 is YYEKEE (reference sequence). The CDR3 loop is CASSLLRGSTDTQYF. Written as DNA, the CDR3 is TGTGCCAGCAGCTTGTTGCGCGGGAGCACAGATACGCAGTATTTT.

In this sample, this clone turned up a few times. The CDR3 DNA reads TGTGCCAGCAGTTTATACGAACCGACAGGCCCCTATGGCTACACCTTC. This encodes CASSLYEPTGPYGYTF. J is TRBJ1-2 and V is TRBV27; D is perhaps TRBD1 (6 bases). V was shortened by 1 base and J by 4 bases, with 16 bases between the two germline ends. This CDR3 contains 16 residues. CDR1 and CDR2 (germline): MNHEY, SMNVEV (reference sequence).

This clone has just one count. CDR3 region: CASSLDRGVQFF. For the CDR3, the DNA is TGTGCCAGCAGCTTGGACAGGGGGGTTCAGTTCTTC. This chain joins TRBV5-4 and TRBJ2-1; 8 bases line up with TRBD1. The germline gives CDR1 SGHNT, CDR2 YYREEE (reference sequence). V lost 0 bases, J lost 13 bases, and 3 bases stayed unmatched. The CDR3 spans 12 residues.

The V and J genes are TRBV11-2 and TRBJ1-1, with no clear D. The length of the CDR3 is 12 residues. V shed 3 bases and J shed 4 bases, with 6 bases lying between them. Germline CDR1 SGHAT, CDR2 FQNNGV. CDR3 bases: TGTGCCAGCAGCTTTATGTCCACTGAAGCTTTCTTT. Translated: CASSFMSTEAFF.

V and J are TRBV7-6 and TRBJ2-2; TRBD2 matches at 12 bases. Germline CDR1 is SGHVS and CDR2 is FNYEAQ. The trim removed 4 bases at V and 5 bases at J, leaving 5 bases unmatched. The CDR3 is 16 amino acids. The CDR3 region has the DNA TGTGCCAGCAGCTCCCTAGCGGGAGGGTTAACCGGGGAGCTGTTTTTT. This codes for CASSSLAGGLTGELFF.

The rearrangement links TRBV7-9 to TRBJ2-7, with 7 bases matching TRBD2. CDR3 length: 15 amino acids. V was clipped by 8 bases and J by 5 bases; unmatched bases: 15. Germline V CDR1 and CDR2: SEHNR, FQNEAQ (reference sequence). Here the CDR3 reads CASATPAGVADEQYF. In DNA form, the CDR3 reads TGTGCCAGCGCAACCCCTGCGGGAGTGGCGGACGAGCAGTACTTC. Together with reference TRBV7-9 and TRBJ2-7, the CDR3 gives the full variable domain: DTGVSQNPRHKITKRGQNVTFRCDPISEHNRLYWYRQTLGQGPEFLTYFQNEAQLEKSRLLSDRFSAERPKGSFSTLEIQRTEQGDSAMYLCASATPAGVADEQYFGPGTRLTVT.

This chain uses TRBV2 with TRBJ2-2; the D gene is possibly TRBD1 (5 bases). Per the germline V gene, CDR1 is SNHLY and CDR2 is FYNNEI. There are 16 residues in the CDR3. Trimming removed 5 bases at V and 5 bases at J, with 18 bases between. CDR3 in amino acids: CASSPLSRGGTGELFF. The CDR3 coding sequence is TGTGCCAGCAGTCCCCTCTCAAGGGGTGGAACCGGGGAGCTGTTTTTT. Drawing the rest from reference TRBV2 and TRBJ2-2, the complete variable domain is EPEVTQTPSHQVTQMGQEVILRCVPISNHLYFYWYRQILGQKVEFLVSFYNNEISEKSEIFDDQFSVERPDGSNFTLKIRSTKLEDSAMYFCASSPLSRGGTGELFFGEGSRLTVL.

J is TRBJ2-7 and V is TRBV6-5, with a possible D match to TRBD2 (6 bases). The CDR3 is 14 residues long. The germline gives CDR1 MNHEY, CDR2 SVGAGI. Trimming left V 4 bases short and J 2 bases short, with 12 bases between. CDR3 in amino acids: CASSWMEGPYEQYF. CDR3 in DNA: TGTGCCAGCAGTTGGATGGAGGGCCCCTACGAGCAGTACTTC.

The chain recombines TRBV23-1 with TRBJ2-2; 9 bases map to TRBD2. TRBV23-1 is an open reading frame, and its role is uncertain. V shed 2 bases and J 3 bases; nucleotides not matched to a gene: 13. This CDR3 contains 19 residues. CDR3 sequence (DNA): TGCGCCAGCAGTCAACTGGGACATAGCGGGAGTGGGGACACCGGGGAGCTGTTTTTT. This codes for CASSQLGHSGSGDTGELFF.

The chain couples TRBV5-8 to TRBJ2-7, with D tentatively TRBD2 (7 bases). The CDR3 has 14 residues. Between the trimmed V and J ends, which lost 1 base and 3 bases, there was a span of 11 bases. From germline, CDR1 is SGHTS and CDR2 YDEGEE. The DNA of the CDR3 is TGTGCCAGCAGCTTGCGGGGAGGGGGCTACGAGCAGTACTTC. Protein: CASSLRGGGYEQYF.

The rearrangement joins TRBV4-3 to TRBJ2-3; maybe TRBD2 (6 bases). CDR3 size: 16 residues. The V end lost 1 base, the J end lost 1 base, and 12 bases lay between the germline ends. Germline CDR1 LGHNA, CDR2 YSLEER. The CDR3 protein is CASSQVYQRGTDTQYF. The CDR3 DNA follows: TGCGCCAGCAGCCAAGTCTACCAGCGGGGCACAGATACGCAGTATTTT.

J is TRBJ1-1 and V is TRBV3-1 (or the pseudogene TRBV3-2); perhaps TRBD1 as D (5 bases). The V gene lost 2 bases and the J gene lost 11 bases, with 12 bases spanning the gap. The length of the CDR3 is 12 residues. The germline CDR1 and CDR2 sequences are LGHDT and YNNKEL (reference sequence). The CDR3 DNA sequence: TGTGCCAGCAGCCAACGAGACAGCGACGCTTTCTTT. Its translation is CASSQRDSDAFF.